This TCR beta chain was identified in a study of blood T cell repertoires in COVID-19. Across the study: Acute-phase and convalescent COVID-19 samples originated in the United States, Italy and Spain.

Germline loops: CDR1 SGDLS, CDR2 YYNGEE. V lost 3 bases and J lost 3; bases outside the gene matches: 3. This CDR3 is built from 16 residues. Sequencing was performed with immunoSEQ multiplex PCR; in TCRdb, only in-frame clones are kept and a portion is missing. The table includes about 250,000 clones, approximately 83% detected once. The receptor was isolated from a person aged 70 to 85 with COVID-19, enrolled during active disease. V gene TRBV9 combines with J gene TRBJ2-1; 13 nucleotides align to TRBD2. Sequencing was carried out using peripheral blood. In DNA form, the CDR3 reads TGTGCCAGCAGCGGGACTAGCGGGGGTATCTACAATGAGCAGTTCTTC. Translating it yields CASSGTSGGIYNEQFF.